The present TCR beta chain was sequenced within a study of identical twins. TCRdb re-called the 5' RACE reads with MiXCR, one entry per CDR3 protein. The sample comprises roughly 250,000 distinct CDR3 sequences, about 14% of which are singletons, and around 8.9% rests with the top ten. Germline CDR1 is SGHVS and CDR2 is FNYEAQ. V was pared by 0 bases and J by 4 bases, with 6 bases between. CDR3 length: 13 residues. This clonotype has a handful of counts. The chain uses TRBV7-6 and TRBJ2-5, with D hard to call. This receptor was identified in a woman under 30 in good health. Material: memory (CD45RO+) T cells sorted from blood. The CDR3: CASSLAPRETQYF. CDR3 nucleotides: TGTGCCAGCAGCTTAGCACCAAGAGAGACCCAGTACTTC.